What follows are 14 T cell receptor beta chains derived from one specimen sequenced in a study of identical twins. One entry per CDR3 protein, called by TCRdb with MiXCR from the 5' RACE reads. The table records some 500,000 distinct CDR3 sequences, more than 13% of them present only once. These data were also filed under a second study, of yellow fever vaccine responses in identical twins.

The sample taken for sequencing was CD4+ T cells sorted from blood. The source of these receptors is a woman aged 18-29 years in good health.

This clonotype was detected many times. At one end the junction does not follow the germline gene, possibly because of a read error. The rearrangement uses TRBV7-2 and TRBJ1-1; maybe TRBD1 (5 bases). This CDR3 has 13 residues. The germline CDR1 and CDR2 sequences are SGHTA and FQGNSA. Here the CDR3 DNA reads TGTGCAAGCAGACGGGACCTGAACACTGAAGCTTTCTTT. It encodes CASRRDLNTEAFF.

This clonotype appeared a few times. V usage is TRBV10-3 and J usage is TRBJ2-7; tentatively, D is TRBD1 (6 bases). The CDR3 runs 15 residues. In germline, CDR1 is ENHRY, CDR2 SYGVKD. The germline V and J ends were trimmed by 0 bases and 6 bases, with 15 bases remaining between them. The CDR3 DNA reads TGTGCCATCAGTGAGTCGAGGGACACAGCGATCGAGCAGTACTTC. Protein sequence: CAISESRDTAIEQYF.

The rearrangement uses TRBV12-3 or TRBV12-4 and TRBJ2-1; D is undetermined. Trimming shortened V by 6 bases and J by 5 bases, and 20 bases separated the two germline ends. This CDR3 contains 16 residues. CDR3 loop: CASSTARFIIDNEQFF. The CDR3 nucleotides are TGTGCCAGCAGCACTGCCCGATTCATAATAGACAATGAGCAGTTCTTC.

This clonotype was detected only a few times. The J gene is TRBJ2-1, the V gene TRBV29-1; TRBD2 matches 13 bases. J lost 7 bases, V lost 7 bases, and 10 bases had no gene match. The CDR3 length is 15 residues. Germline V gene lookup returns CDR1 SQVTM and CDR2 ANQGSEA. The CDR3 protein is CSGAPGLAGPNEQFF. The CDR3 bases are TGCAGCGGGGCCCCGGGACTAGCGGGACCGAATGAGCAGTTCTTC.

This clonotype showed up just a few times. The rearrangement uses TRBV7-8 and TRBJ2-1, with 7 bases aligning to TRBD2. The CDR3 is made up of 16 amino acids. The V and J ends lost 5 bases and 2 bases, in that order; junction bases with no gene match: 9. Germline CDR1 SGHVS, CDR2 FQNEAQ. CDR3 amino acids: CASSALPSGPYNEQFF. CDR3 sequence (DNA): TGTGCCAGCAGCGCCCTACCTAGCGGCCCCTACAATGAGCAGTTCTTC.

This clonotype occurred a few times. The chain has TRBV7-9 and TRBJ2-7, with 8 bases lining up with TRBD2. This CDR3 is 16 amino acids long. V lost 4 bases and J lost 0; bases outside the gene matches: 8. Germline V gene data show CDR1 as SEHNR and CDR2 as FQNEAQ (reference sequence). The CDR3 region has the DNA TGTGCCAGCAGCTCGGGAGGGTGGGGGGACTCCTACGAGCAGTACTTC. This encodes CASSSGGWGDSYEQYF.

This clonotype has more than one count but fewer than ten. The rearrangement uses TRBV28 and TRBJ2-7; 8 positions agree with TRBD1. The trim removed 2 bases at V and 3 bases at J, leaving 6 bases unmatched. The germline V gene has CDR1 MDHEN and CDR2 SYDVKM. The CDR3 is made up of 15 amino acids. CDR3 amino acids: CASSLGQGAHYEQYF. CDR3 sequence (DNA): TGTGCCAGCAGTTTAGGGCAGGGGGCCCACTACGAGCAGTACTTC.

This clonotype was picked up a small number of times. The chain recombines TRBV3-1 with TRBJ2-7, with 7 nucleotides matching TRBD1. This CDR3 has 14 amino acids. The J segment lost 2 bases and the V segment lost 1 base, leaving 2 bases of the junction unmatched. Looked up from germline, CDR1 is LGHDT and CDR2 is YNNKEL (reference sequence). For the CDR3, the DNA is TGTGCCAGCAGCCAAGGACAGGGAACCTACGAGCAGTACTTC. This translates into CASSQGQGTYEQYF.

The chain couples TRBV12-3 or TRBV12-4 to TRBJ2-7, with D perhaps TRBD1 (5 bases). This CDR3 has 14 amino acids. Between the trimmed V and J ends, which lost 1 base and 3 bases, there was a span of 10 bases. The chain's CDR3 is CASSLGGARYEQYF. In DNA, the CDR3 is TGTGCCAGCAGTTTAGGGGGCGCGCGCTACGAGCAGTACTTC.

This clonotype was observed a handful of times. This sequence joins TRBV4-2 and TRBJ2-3; TRBD2 agrees at 10 bases. The V and J ends lost 0 bases and 4 bases, in that order; junction bases with no gene match: 7. Germline CDR1 and CDR2: LGHNA and YNFKEQ. CDR3 length: 17 amino acids. The CDR3 region has the DNA TGTGCCAGCAGCCAAGATTCCCTAGCGGGGGAGTCAGATACGCAGTATTTT. Its protein product is CASSQDSLAGESDTQYF.

This chain connects TRBV11-1 to TRBJ2-5; 7 nucleotides align to TRBD1. V shed 3 bases and J 5 bases; nucleotides not matched to a gene: 12. Germline assignment: CDR1 SGHAT and CDR2 FQDESV (reference sequence). The CDR3 length is 16 residues. CDR3: CASSLGDSRMGETQYF. The CDR3 DNA reads TGTGCCAGCAGCTTGGGGGACAGCAGAATGGGGGAGACCCAGTACTTC. Variable domain in full (rest from reference TRBV11-1 and TRBJ2-5): EAEVAQSPRYKITEKSQAVAFWCDPISGHATLYWYRQILGQGPELLVQFQDESVVDDSQLPKDRFSAERLKGVDSTLKIQPAELGDSAMYLCASSLGDSRMGETQYFGPGTRLLVL.

This clonotype showed up just once. The chain combines TRBV6-1 with TRBJ2-1; 8 bases are shared with TRBD1. V gave up 4 bases and J gave up 5 bases; unmatched junction bases: 7. This CDR3 region has 15 residues. CDR1 MNHNS and CDR2 SASEGT come from the germline V gene. In DNA, the CDR3 is TGTGCCAGCAGTGGATTCGGGACAGGCAACAATGAGCAGTTCTTC. Amino acid sequence: CASSGFGTGNNEQFF.

This clonotype was picked up a small number of times. CDR3 coding DNA: TGTGCCAGCAGCTTAAATCCTGAAGAGACCCAGTACTTC. This gives the protein CASSLNPEETQYF. The V gene is TRBV7-3, the J gene TRBJ2-5; D is unresolved. The length of the CDR3 is 13 residues. CDR1 is SGHTA and CDR2 is FQGTGA in the germline V gene. Trimming took 1 base from V and 3 from J, leaving 6 bases between them.

This rearrangement joins TRBV7-8 to TRBJ2-5; D may be TRBD2 (6 bases). V shed 3 bases and J shed 3 bases, with 17 bases lying between them. CDR3 length equals 16 residues. Germline CDR1 is SGHVS and CDR2 is FQNEAQ. CDR3 protein: CASSFFTGTRKETQYF. Here the CDR3 DNA reads TGTGCCAGCAGCTTTTTTACCGGGACTCGGAAAGAGACCCAGTACTTC.